This TCR beta chain was identified in a study of neurological immune-mediated disorders. The CDR3 covers 15 residues. Trimming took off 0 bases at V and 2 bases at J, with 10 bases between the two ends. From germline, CDR1 is MNHEY and CDR2 SMNVEV (reference sequence). This clonotype was seen repeatedly, ten times or more. Its target is unknown. TCRdb reprocessed the 5' RACE reads via MiXCR and lists one record per CDR3 protein. The sample carries under 60,000 distinct CDR3 sequences, around 3.5% recorded once. General study results and limits: Sharing of CDR3 amino acid sequences among expanded clones across subjects was absent, suggesting private repertoires in all groups.

The sequenced sample was PBMCs. The sequence was collected from a man aged 40-49 years with multiple sclerosis. V gene TRBV27 combines with J gene TRBJ1-2; the D gene is possibly TRBD1 (6 bases). CDR3 loop: CASSLSGTNNYGYTF. In DNA form, the CDR3 reads TGTGCCAGCAGTTTATCGGGGACAAACAACTATGGCTACACCTTC.